This entry concerns a single TCR beta chain. The antigen is undetermined. The libraries of TRB cDNA were constructed through 5' RACE using UMI labels. TCRdb re-called the 5' RACE reads and shows each CDR3 protein once, DNA omitted. The table lists nearly 110,000 distinct CDR3 sequences, with 0.35% to 0.4% in the top ten. The data are from a study of CXCR3-negative and CXCR3-positive naive CD8 T cells. General study points: Naive cells that were CXCR3-positive had more hydrophobic TRB CDR3s (compared with CXCR3-negative naive cells).

Cells that were CD45RO-CCR7+CD27+CD95- constituted naive CD8+ T cells. This sequence originates from a human donor in good health. Some clones in this sample may be carry-over from other donors' samples. Source material: naive CXCR3+ CD8+ T cells from blood. As to subset: CD45RO-CCR7+CD27+CD95- naive CD8+ T cells expressing CXCR3 (TNR3+).

The CDR3 region is CTSSAGGYNEQFF. J is TRBJ2-1 and V is TRBV19; TCRdb lists TRBD2, though no DNA is available to test this call. This CDR3 contains 13 residues. The germline gives CDR1 LNHDA, CDR2 SQIVND (reference sequence).